This entry concerns a single TCR beta chain. How the authors handled the data: The assay estimated nucleated cells by amplifying reference gene primers. This table comes from immunoSEQ multiplex PCR, and its TCRdb copy is limited to in-frame clones, with some not included. Clonal size and the V and J genes are those of that table, whereas D and trimming came from the DNA. The table has about 130,000 clones, roughly 83% seen once; the top ten hold around 5%. These data belong to a study of blood T cell repertoires in COVID-19. On the study more broadly: COVID-19 samples, acute and convalescent, were from the United States, Italy and Spain. T cells, B-cell-depleted T cells, or PBMCs supplied cDNA or gDNA.

Germline lookup yields CDR1 SGHDN and CDR2 FVKESK. The CDR3 is made up of 17 amino acids. After removal of 4 bases from V and 2 bases from J, the junction contained 11 bases not matched to a gene. What was sequenced was peripheral blood. The receptor's source is a human donor in a cohort sampled during active COVID-19. This chain uses TRBV14 with TRBJ2-1; 7 bases align to TRBD2. The CDR3 DNA follows: TGTGCCAGCAGCCTCCGAACCCCCAGCGGGGCCTACAATGAGCAGTTCTTC. Translated: CASSLRTPSGAYNEQFF. The variable domain in full, with the rest retrieved from reference TRBV14 and TRBJ2-1, is EAGVTQFPSHSVIEKGQTVTLRCDPISGHDNLYWYRRVMGKEIKFLLHFVKESKQDESGMPNNRFLAERTGGTYSTLKVQPAELEDSGVYFCASSLRTPSGAYNEQFFGPGTRLTVL.